This T cell receptor (beta chain) was captured by sequencing in a study of blood T cell repertoires in COVID-19. The wider study: The analysed material was cDNA or gDNA that came from T cells, B-cell-depleted T cells, or PBMCs.

Cohort allocation depended upon clinical history that participants reported. Two negative PCRs, clearance, or symptom resolution were required of recovered Cohort 3 donors. V shed 7 bases and J shed 4 bases, with 16 bases lying between them. The germline V gene encodes CDR1 ENHRY and CDR2 SYGVKD. This CDR3 has 14 residues. Profiling relied on immunoSEQ multiplex PCR, and the TCRdb table lists in-frame clones only, not all of them. The repertoire has about 200,000 clones, 70% to 90% of them found once; the top ten carry 7.5% to 10%. Specimen: PBMCs or T cells enriched from blood (not recorded which). The clonotype was recovered from a woman aged 18-29 years who had recovered from COVID-19. The J gene is TRBJ2-5, the V gene TRBV10-3; possibly TRBD2 for D (5 bases). The CDR3 DNA follows: TGTGCCATCACGGAGGCCGCGTCGGCAGAGACCCAGTACTTC. It yields the protein CAITEAASAETQYF.